This note documents a single T cell receptor (beta chain) sequence. The target antigen is unknown. This sample also contains other DNA sequences that code for the same CDR3. Method: immunoSEQ multiplex PCR; TCRdb's copy keeps in-frame clones and lacks some. Here the sample spans under 1 million clones, approximately 97% being singletons. CD45RO negativity and positive selection for CCR7 defined naive CD8 cells, a population that excluded terminally differentiated effector memory CD45RA+ cells. This CDR3 is 15 amino acids long. Between the trimmed V and J ends, which lost 2 bases and 2 bases, there was a span of 13 bases. Germline loops: CDR1 SNHLY, CDR2 FYNNEI. The source of the sample is a study of shared clonotypes between healthy human individuals. Points from the study as a whole: Clonotypes shared by all four sorted-subset donors had higher generation probabilities than non-shared clonotypes.

The receptor was derived from a man aged 25 to 40 in good health. The sample consisted of naive CD8+ T cells sorted from blood. The chain links TRBV2 to TRBJ2-7; D may be TRBD1 (7 bases). The CDR3 protein is CASSELAGGTYEQYF. In DNA form, the CDR3 reads TGTGCCAGCAGTGAACTGGCAGGGGGGACCTACGAGCAGTACTTC.